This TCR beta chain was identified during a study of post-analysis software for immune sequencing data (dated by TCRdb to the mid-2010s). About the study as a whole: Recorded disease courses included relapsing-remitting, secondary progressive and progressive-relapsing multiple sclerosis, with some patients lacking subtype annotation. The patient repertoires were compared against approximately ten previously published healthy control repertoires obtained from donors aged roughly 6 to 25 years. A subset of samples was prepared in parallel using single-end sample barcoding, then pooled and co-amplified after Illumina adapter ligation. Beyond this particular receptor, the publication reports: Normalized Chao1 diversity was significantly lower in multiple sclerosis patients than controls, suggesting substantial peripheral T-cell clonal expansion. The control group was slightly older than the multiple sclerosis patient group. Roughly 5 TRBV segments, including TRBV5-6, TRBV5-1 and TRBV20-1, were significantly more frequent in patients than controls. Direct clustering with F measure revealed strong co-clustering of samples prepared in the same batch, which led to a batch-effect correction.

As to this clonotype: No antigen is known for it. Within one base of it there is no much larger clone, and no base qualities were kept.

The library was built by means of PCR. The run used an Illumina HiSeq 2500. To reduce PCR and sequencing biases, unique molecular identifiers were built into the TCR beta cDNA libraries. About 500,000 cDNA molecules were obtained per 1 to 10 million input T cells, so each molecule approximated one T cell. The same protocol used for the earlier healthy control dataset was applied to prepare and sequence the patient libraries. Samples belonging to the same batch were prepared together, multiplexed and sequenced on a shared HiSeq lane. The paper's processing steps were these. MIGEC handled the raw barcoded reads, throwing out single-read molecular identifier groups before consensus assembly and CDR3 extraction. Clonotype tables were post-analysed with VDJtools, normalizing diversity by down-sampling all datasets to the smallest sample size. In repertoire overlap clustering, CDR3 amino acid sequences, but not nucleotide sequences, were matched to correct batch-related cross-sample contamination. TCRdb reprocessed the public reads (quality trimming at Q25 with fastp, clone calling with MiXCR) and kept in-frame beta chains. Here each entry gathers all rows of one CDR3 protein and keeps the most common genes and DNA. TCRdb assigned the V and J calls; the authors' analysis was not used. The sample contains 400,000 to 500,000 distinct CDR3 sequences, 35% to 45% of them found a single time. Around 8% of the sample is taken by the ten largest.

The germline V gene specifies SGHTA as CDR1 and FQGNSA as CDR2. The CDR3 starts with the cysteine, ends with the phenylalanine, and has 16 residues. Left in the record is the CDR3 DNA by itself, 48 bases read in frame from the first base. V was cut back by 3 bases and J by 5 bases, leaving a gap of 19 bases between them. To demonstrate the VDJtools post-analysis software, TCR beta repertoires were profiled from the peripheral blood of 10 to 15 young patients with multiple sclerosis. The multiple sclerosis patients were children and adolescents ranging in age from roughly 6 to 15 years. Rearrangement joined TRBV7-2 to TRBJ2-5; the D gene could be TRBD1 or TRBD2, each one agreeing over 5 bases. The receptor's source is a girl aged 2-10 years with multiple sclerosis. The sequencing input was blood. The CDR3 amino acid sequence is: CASSFGTHKGYETQYF. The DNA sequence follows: TGTGCCAGCAGCTTTGGGACCCACAAAGGCTACGAGACCCAGTACTTC. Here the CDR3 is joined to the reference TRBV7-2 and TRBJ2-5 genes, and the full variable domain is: GAGVSQSPSNKVTEKGKDVELRCDPISGHTALYWYRQSLGQGLEFLIYFQGNSAPDKSGLPSDRFSAERTGGSVSTLTIQRTQQEDSAVYLCASSFGTHKGYETQYFGPGTRLLVL.